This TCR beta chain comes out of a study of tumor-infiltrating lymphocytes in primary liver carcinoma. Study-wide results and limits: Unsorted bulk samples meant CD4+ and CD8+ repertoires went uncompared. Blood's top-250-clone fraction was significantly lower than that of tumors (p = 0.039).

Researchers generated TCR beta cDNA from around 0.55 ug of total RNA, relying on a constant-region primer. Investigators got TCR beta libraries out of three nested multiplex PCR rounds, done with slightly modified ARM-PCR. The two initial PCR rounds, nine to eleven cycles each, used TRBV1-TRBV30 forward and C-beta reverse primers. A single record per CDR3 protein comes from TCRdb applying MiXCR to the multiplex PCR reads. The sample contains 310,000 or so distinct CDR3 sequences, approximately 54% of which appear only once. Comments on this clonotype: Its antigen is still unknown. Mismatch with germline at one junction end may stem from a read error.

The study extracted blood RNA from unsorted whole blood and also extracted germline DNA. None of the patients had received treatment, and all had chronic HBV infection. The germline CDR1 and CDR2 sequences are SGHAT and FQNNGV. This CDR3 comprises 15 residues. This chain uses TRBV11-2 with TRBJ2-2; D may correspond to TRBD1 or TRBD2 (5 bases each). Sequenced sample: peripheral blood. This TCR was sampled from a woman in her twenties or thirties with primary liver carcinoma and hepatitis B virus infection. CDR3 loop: CARSWQSDGAGELFF. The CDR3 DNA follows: TGTGCCAGGAGCTGGCAATCCGACGGGGCCGGGGAGCTTTTTTTT. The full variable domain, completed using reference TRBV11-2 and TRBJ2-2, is EAGVAQSPRYKIIEKRQSVAFWCNPISGHATLYWYQQILGQGPKLLIQFQNNGVVDDSQLPKDRFSAERLKGVDSTLKIQPAKLEDSAVYLCARSWQSDGAGELFFGEGSRLTVL.